This passage covers 17 T cell receptor beta chains from one sample sequenced in a study of Graves' ophthalmopathy and Graves' hyperthyroidism. Beta-chain TCR CDR3 regions were amplified from RNA transcripts. HTBI-primed first-round RT-PCR preceded second-round multiplex PCR. TCRdb re-called the multiplex PCR reads with MiXCR, one entry per CDR3 protein. The table includes 1 million to 1.3 million distinct CDR3 sequences, roughly two fifths detected once. Sequences were obtained from peripheral blood or thyroid tissue (not recorded which). Receptors were obtained from an adult man with Graves' hyperthyroidism.

This clonotype came up many times. This sequence joins TRBV19 and TRBJ1-4; D unresolved. The CDR3 is 11 residues long. V was cut by 9 bases and J by 8 bases, with 10 bases left in between. Germline CDR1 reads LNHDA; CDR2 reads SQIVND (reference sequence). CDR3 residues: CASSSREKLFF. The CDR3, as DNA: TGTGCCAGCAGCTCCCGCGAAAAACTGTTTTTT.

This chain links TRBV5-1 with TRBJ1-1, with D tentatively TRBD1 (5 bases). The CDR3 sequence is 14 residues long. With 4 bases removed from V and 4 bases from J, the gap between germline ends came to 14 bases. Germline V lookup: CDR1 SGHRS, CDR2 YFSETQ. CDR3 sequence: CASSRRGGSTEAFF. CDR3 bases: TGCGCCAGCAGCCGGAGGGGTGGGAGCACTGAAGCTTTCTTT.

This clonotype was detected only a few times. This chain links TRBV7-2 with TRBJ2-2; 12 bases match TRBD1. Germline trimming cut 4 bases from V and 6 bases from J; bases unmatched to any gene: 9. The CDR3 is 17 amino acids. Germline CDR1 is SGHTA and CDR2 is FQGNSA. The CDR3 coding sequence is TGTGCCAGCAGCTCCCGGGACAGGGGGCTGATGGCCGGGGAGCTGTTTTTT. Translation gives CASSSRDRGLMAGELFF.

This clonotype was recorded many times. The gene calls are TRBV19 and TRBJ1-5; D gene unclear. Per germline, CDR1 LNHDA and CDR2 SQIVND (reference sequence). CDR3 length equals 14 residues. Trimming pared 3 bases from V and 5 bases from J, leaving 11 bases between. CDR3 DNA: TGTGCCAGTAGTATTACGGCGGAATATCAGCCCCAGCATTTT. It is translated as CASSITAEYQPQHF.

This clonotype has at least ten counts. This chain links TRBV6-6 with TRBJ2-5, with 7 bases fitting TRBD2. This CDR3 region has 14 residues. Per the germline V gene, CDR1 is MNHNY and CDR2 is SVGAGI (reference sequence). The V gene end was trimmed by 7 bases and the J gene end by 1 base; junction bases not matched to a gene: 6. In nucleotides, the CDR3 is TGTGCCAGCACCTCGGGACTACCCCAAGAGACCCAGTACTTC. This sequence encodes CASTSGLPQETQYF.

In this sample, this clonotype turned up many times. The gene calls are TRBV13 and TRBJ2-7; D perhaps matches TRBD1 (6 bases). This CDR3 is built from 14 residues. The V end was cut by 7 bases, the J end by 2 bases, with 15 bases between. CDR1 is PRHDT and CDR2 is FYEKMQ in the germline V gene (reference sequence). CDR3 protein: CASNQGTVPYEQYF. In DNA form, the CDR3 reads TGTGCCAGCAACCAGGGGACGGTCCCCTACGAGCAGTACTTC.

Worth noting for this clonotype: At one boundary the junction diverges from the germline segment, which might be a read error. This chain uses TRBV7-6 with TRBJ2-3; D call uncertain. Germline-derived CDR1 and CDR2 are SGHVS and FNYEAQ. The CDR3 has 13 amino acids. The CDR3 protein is CVSSLTDEATQYF. CDR3 DNA: TGTGTCAGCAGCTTAACAGACGAGGCTACGCAGTATTTT.

The CDR3 is CASKGGTNTEAFF. The DNA of the CDR3 is TGTGCCAGCAAAGGGGGGACTAACACTGAAGCTTTCTTT. J is TRBJ1-1 and V is TRBV25-1, with D possibly TRBD1 on 6 matching bases. This CDR3 spans 13 amino acids. Germline V gives CDR1 MGHDK, CDR2 SYGVNS. The V end lost 7 bases, the J end lost 2 bases, and 11 bases lay between the germline ends.

CDR3 in amino acids: CASSDPGLGGETQYF. CDR3 sequence (DNA): TGTGCCAGCAGTGACCCGGGACTAGGGGGGGAGACCCAGTACTTC. V usage is TRBV25-1 and J usage is TRBJ2-5; 8 bases match TRBD2. This CDR3 is built from 15 residues. Per germline, CDR1 MGHDK and CDR2 SYGVNS. J was trimmed by 5 bases and V by 3 bases; bases with no gene match: 8.

On this clonotype: The junction departs from germline at one end; a sequencing error may be responsible. V is TRBV7-8 and J is TRBJ2-7; 7 bases map to TRBD1. From germline, CDR1 is SGHVS and CDR2 FQNEAQ. This CDR3 region has 13 residues. CDR3 nucleotide sequence: TGTGCCAGCATCTTAAACAGGGGATACGAGCAGTACTTC. This gives the protein CASILNRGYEQYF.

V gene TRBV15 combines with J gene TRBJ2-7; D gene uncertain. Per germline, CDR1 LNHNV and CDR2 YYDKDF (reference sequence). V dropped 3 bases and J dropped 3 bases, with 9 bases sitting between them. The CDR3 extends over 13 amino acids. The CDR3 DNA reads as TGTGCCACCAGCAGTGAAGCCCTCTACGAGCAGTACTTC. It translates to CATSSEALYEQYF.

This clonotype has a count of ten or more. The chain links TRBV2 to TRBJ2-5; tentative D call: TRBD2 (6 bases). V gave up 6 bases and J gave up 5 bases, with 10 bases separating them. CDR1 and CDR2 from the germline V gene are SNHLY and FYNNEI. This CDR3 is 12 amino acids long. This CDR3 is CASSVLAETQYF. In DNA, the CDR3 is TGTGCCAGCAGCGTACTAGCCGAGACCCAGTACTTC.

CDR3 coding DNA: TGCAGTGTTGAGACTAGCAAGGGCTACGAGCAGTACTTC. Encoded protein: CSVETSKGYEQYF. The rearrangement uses TRBV20-1 and TRBJ2-7; 7 bases fit TRBD2. Germline V gives CDR1 DFQATT, CDR2 SNEGSKA (reference sequence). The CDR3 consists of 13 residues. V lost 7 bases to trimming and J lost 3 bases; unmatched junction nucleotides: 9.

For this clonotype: This may be a read error: a much more frequent sequence differs by one nucleotide. The chain recombines TRBV7-6 with TRBJ1-3; the D gene is possibly TRBD1 (6 bases). The CDR3 totals 15 residues. Trimming stripped 2 bases from V and 0 bases from J, with 8 bases between. Germline V gene sequence: CDR1 SGHVS, CDR2 FNYEAQ. CDR3 protein: CASSLQGISGNTIYF. As DNA, the CDR3 is TGTGCCAGCAGCTTACAGGGGATCTCTGGAAACACCATATATTTT.

The chain has TRBV20-1 and TRBJ2-7; D unclear. The CDR3 totals 13 residues. V was trimmed by 3 bases and J by 2 bases, leaving 11 bases between them. CDR1 is DFQATT, CDR2 SNEGSKA, per germline (reference sequence). The CDR3 region is CSARAGSTYEQYF. The CDR3 DNA is TGCAGTGCTAGGGCAGGCTCGACCTACGAGCAGTACTTC.

This sequence joins TRBV9 and TRBJ2-7; D is possibly TRBD2 (5 bases). V was pared by 5 bases and J by 2 bases, with 17 bases between. This CDR3 region has 15 residues. Germline loops: CDR1 SGDLS, CDR2 YYNGEE. This CDR3 reads CASSFSGINPYEQYF. The DNA of the CDR3 is TGTGCCAGCAGTTTCTCCGGGATTAACCCCTACGAGCAGTACTTC. The variable domain in full, completed from reference TRBV9 and TRBJ2-7, reads DSGVTQTPKHLITATGQRVTLRCSPRSGDLSVYWYQQSLDQGLQFLIQYYNGEERAKGNILERFSAQQFPDLHSELNLSSLELGDSALYFCASSFSGINPYEQYFGPGTRLTVT.

This clonotype was seen repeatedly, ten times or more. V usage is TRBV4-3 and J usage is TRBJ1-6; 7 nucleotides line up with TRBD1. The junction had 7 bases not matched to a gene; V was cut back by 0 bases and J by 11 bases. Germline lookup yields CDR1 LGHNA and CDR2 YSLEER. The CDR3 length is 15 residues. The CDR3 protein is CASSQEGTAGTPLHF. Written as DNA, the CDR3 is TGCGCCAGCAGCCAAGAAGGGACAGCCGGGACACCCCTCCACTTT.